This T cell receptor beta chain derives from a study of blood T cell repertoires in COVID-19. Across the study: COVID-19 samples collected from the United States, Italy and Spain covered acute and convalescent phases. The cDNA or gDNA used as material had been derived from T cells, B-cell-depleted T cells, or PBMCs.

Original methodology: Nucleated cell number was recorded as an estimate derived from reference gene primer amplification. Assay: immunoSEQ multiplex PCR; the TCRdb copy retains only in-frame clones and omits some. V and J calls and clone size are as listed in that table; D and trimming were resolved from the DNA. The sample has some 55,000 clones, about 89% seen once. Germline V lookup: CDR1 LNHDA, CDR2 SQIVND (reference sequence). With V trimmed by 6 bases and J by 7 bases, 8 bases remained unmatched. The CDR3 has 14 amino acids. The chain links TRBV19 to TRBJ1-5, with 8 nucleotides matching TRBD1. Specimen: peripheral blood. This TCR derives from a man aged 55 to 70 with acute or convalescent COVID-19. The CDR3 loop reads CASSGQGGNQPQHF. CDR3 DNA sequence: TGTGCCAGTAGCGGACAGGGTGGAAACCAGCCCCAGCATTTT.